A single sample is the source of the 32 T cell receptor beta chains below, sequenced in a study of tumor-infiltrating lymphocytes in primary liver carcinoma. With approximately 470 ng total RNA as template and a constant-region primer, TCR beta cDNA was made. Three rounds of nested multiplex PCR with slightly modified ARM-PCR produced TCR beta libraries. Running roughly 10 cycles apiece, the first two PCR rounds relied on TRBV1-TRBV30 forward primers together with a C-beta reverse primer. TCRdb processed the multiplex PCR reads anew with MiXCR; each CDR3 protein has one entry. The sample lists about 200,000 distinct CDR3 sequences, less than 75% occurring once. Unsorted whole blood served as the source of blood RNA, and germline DNA was extracted as well. The sample consisted of peripheral blood. Source of these receptors: a woman in her fifties or sixties with primary liver carcinoma and hepatitis B virus infection.

A remark on this clonotype: Since a much larger clone is just one base distant, this may be a read error. The chain recombines TRBV4-2 with TRBJ1-1; no reliable D call. V gave up 0 bases and J gave up 5 bases, with 16 bases separating them. The CDR3 spans 16 residues. CDR1 is LGHNA and CDR2 is YNFKEQ in the germline V gene. The CDR3 sequence: CASSQDTVGAGTEAFF. Written as DNA, the CDR3 is TGTGCCAGCAGCCAAGATACAGTGGGCGCGGGGACTGAAGCTTTCTTT.

Concerning this clonotype: Possible read error: a much larger clone is one base away. J is TRBJ2-3 and V is TRBV6-1; D unresolved. Trimming pared 4 bases from V and 0 bases from J, leaving 11 bases between. Germline-derived CDR1 and CDR2 are MNHNS and SASEGT. The CDR3 runs 15 residues. CDR3 sequence (DNA): TGTGCCAGCAGTGTACTACTTAGTAGCACAGATACGCAGTATTTT. Translation gives CASSVLLSSTDTQYF.

V and J are TRBV7-9 and TRBJ2-7; the D is unclear. Germline CDR1 is SEHNR and CDR2 is FQNEAQ (reference sequence). Between the trimmed V and J ends, which lost 5 bases and 0 bases, there was a span of 8 bases. The CDR3 length is 13 residues. The CDR3 DNA is TGTGCCAGCAGCCCCGTGGGCTCCTACGAGCAGTACTTC. It translates to CASSPVGSYEQYF.

The sample holds many counts of this clonotype. The chain carries TRBV6-5 and TRBJ2-1, with a possible D match to TRBD2 (7 bases). V lost 6 bases and J lost 8, with 26 bases in between. The CDR3 loop spans 17 amino acids. In germline, CDR1 is MNHEY, CDR2 SVGAGI. DNA of the CDR3: TGTGCCAGCAGAGTCTGGGGGGGCAGAAGAGGTAGGGATGAGCAGTTCTTC. This encodes CASRVWGGRRGRDEQFF.

The chain uses TRBV11-2 and TRBJ2-3, with 7 nucleotides matching TRBD2. After removal of 1 base from V and 4 bases from J, the junction contained 5 bases not matched to a gene. From germline, CDR1 is SGHAT and CDR2 FQNNGV. This CDR3 region has 15 residues. The CDR3 protein is CASSLGGGSADTQYF. The CDR3 DNA is TGTGCCAGCAGCTTAGGGGGCGGGAGTGCAGATACGCAGTATTTT.

This clonotype was detected a few times. Since no conserved phenylalanine or tryptophan closes the CDR3, a read error is the likely cause. This chain links TRBV11-1 with TRBJ2-5; 9 bases agree with TRBD2. Germline CDR1 is SGHAT and CDR2 is FQDESV (reference sequence). The CDR3 has 19 residues. CDR3: CASSLGATSLGGREETQYL. The CDR3, as DNA: TGTGCCAGCAGCTTAGGAGCTACCTCCCTTGGCGGGAGGGAAGAAACCCAGTACCTC.

Concerning this clonotype: A single base separates this from a much larger clone, so it may be a read error. The chain joins TRBV12-3 or TRBV12-4 to TRBJ2-1, with 10 bases fitting TRBD2. The CDR3 covers 15 residues. The CDR3 DNA follows: TGTGTCAGCATCAATGGACTAGCGGCTTACAATGAGCAGTTCTTC. Translation: CVSINGLAAYNEQFF.

This clonotype has just a few counts. This chain links TRBV5-4 with TRBJ2-2, with D uncertain. The germline V gene encodes CDR1 SGHNT and CDR2 YYREEE (reference sequence). Trimming left V 6 bases short and J 0 bases short, with 12 bases between. This CDR3 spans 15 amino acids. CDR3 DNA sequence: TGTGCCAGCAAGACGGGTGGCACGAACACCGGGGAGCTGTTTTTT. Its translation: CASKTGGTNTGELFF.

This clonotype was observed a handful of times. Germline is not matched at one junction end, which may reflect a read error. The V gene is TRBV11-3, the J gene TRBJ2-3; 7 bases align to TRBD2. Germline assignment: CDR1 SGHNT and CDR2 YENEEA. The length of the CDR3 is 18 residues. Written as DNA, the CDR3 is TGTGCCAGCAGCTTAGACCCGGCGCCACTAGCGCGAAGGGATACGCAGTACTTT. It codes for CASSLDPAPLARRDTQYF.

This clonotype has ten or more counts. The V and J genes are TRBV6-6 and TRBJ2-1, with TRBD1 as a possible D gene (7 bases). The germline V gene encodes CDR1 MNHNY and CDR2 SVGAGI (reference sequence). The CDR3 runs 16 residues. Between the trimmed V and J ends, which lost 6 bases and 6 bases, there was a span of 21 bases. CDR3 sequence reads: CASSQGGPHSSNEQFF. The CDR3 DNA reads TGTGCCAGCAGCCAGGGGGGCCCCCATTCGAGCAATGAGCAGTTCTTC.

As for this clonotype: At one of its ends the junction is not consistent with the germline gene, which may arise from a read error. The chain is built from TRBV10-3 and TRBJ2-7; 7 bases fit TRBD2. The CDR3 runs 15 residues. Germline CDR1 is ENHRY and CDR2 is SYGVKD. CDR3: CAITESGLADYEQYF. The CDR3 DNA is TGTGCCATCACTGAGTCCGGGCTAGCGGACTACGAGCAGTACTTC.

The chain joins TRBV11-2 to TRBJ2-7; 10 bases align to TRBD1. The CDR3 runs to 14 residues. Unmatched junction bases numbered 5, after V lost 5 bases and J lost 4 bases. Germline V CDR1 and CDR2: SGHAT, FQNNGV. CDR3 residues: CASSQPGQGYEQYF. The CDR3 DNA follows: TGTGCCAGCAGCCAACCGGGACAGGGGTACGAGCAGTACTTC. Combining the CDR3 with reference TRBV11-2 and TRBJ2-7 gives the whole variable domain EAGVAQSPRYKIIEKRQSVAFWCNPISGHATLYWYQQILGQGPKLLIQFQNNGVVDDSQLPKDRFSAERLKGVDSTLKIQPAKLEDSAVYLCASSQPGQGYEQYFGPGTRLTVT.

The V and J genes are TRBV29-1 and TRBJ1-1, with D unclear. Deletions cut 4 bases from V and 1 base from J, with 10 bases between. The CDR3 sequence is 13 residues long. Germline V CDR1 and CDR2: SQVTM, ANQGSEA. The DNA of the CDR3 is TGCAGCGTTGTATTACGGGGGAACACTGAAGCTTTCTTT. Amino acid sequence: CSVVLRGNTEAFF.

A word on this clonotype: One junction end does not reproduce the germline sequence, and a read error may be involved. This rearrangement joins TRBV11-2 to TRBJ2-1; TRBD2 agrees at 7 bases. CDR1 SGHAT and CDR2 FQNNGV come from the germline V gene. The CDR3 is made up of 17 amino acids. The CDR3 DNA sequence: TGTGCCAGCAGCTTACGGGGTTCTAGCGGAGGCTACAATGAACAGTTCTTC. Translation gives CASSLRGSSGGYNEQFF.

About this clonotype: Possible read error: a much larger clone is one base away. The J gene is TRBJ2-5, the V gene TRBV6-5; TRBD2 agrees at 8 bases. CDR3 length equals 11 residues. Per germline, CDR1 MNHEY and CDR2 SVGAGI. The CDR3 sequence is CANSSKREQYF. The CDR3 DNA reads as TGTGCCAACAGTTCCAAGCGGGAGCAGTACTTC.

A word on this clonotype: Given a much more abundant clone one base away, this may be a read error. The chain links TRBV29-1 to TRBJ2-3; 7 bases fit TRBD2. With V trimmed by 4 bases and J by 0 bases, 4 bases remained unmatched. The CDR3 consists of 14 residues. Per the germline V gene, CDR1 is SQVTM and CDR2 is ANQGSEA. CDR3 sequence reads: CSVVRRESTDTQYF. The CDR3 nucleotides are TGCAGCGTTGTGCGGCGGGAGAGCACAGATACGCAGTATTTT.

This clonotype was seen a handful of times. This chain uses TRBV28 with TRBJ1-5, with no clear D. Trimming pared 6 bases from V and 6 bases from J, leaving 21 bases between. This CDR3 is built from 16 residues. Germline V gene sequence: CDR1 MDHEN, CDR2 SYDVKM. The CDR3 here is CASSRDGMGSSQPQHF. The CDR3 DNA reads TGTGCCAGCAGCCGAGACGGGATGGGCAGTAGTCAGCCCCAGCATTTT.

On this clonotype itself: The junction does not match germline at one end; this may be a read error. J is TRBJ2-1 and V is TRBV4-2, with 7 bases aligning to TRBD2. Germline V gene sequence: CDR1 LGHNA, CDR2 YNFKEQ. This CDR3 contains 17 residues. CDR3 amino acids: CASSLLSGLAVNNEQFF. The DNA of the CDR3 is TGTGCCAGTAGCCTACTTTCTGGCCTAGCGGTAAACAATGAGCAGTTCTTC.

On this clonotype itself: One end of the junction does not line up with germline, which may come from a read error. The chain uses TRBV11-2 and TRBJ2-7; TRBD2 matches at 7 bases. The CDR3 length is 15 residues. Germline CDR1 is SGHAT and CDR2 is FQNNGV. The CDR3 DNA sequence: TGTGCCAGCAACTTAGGGTTTAGCGGGTTCTACAAGCAGTACTTC. This encodes CASNLGFSGFYKQYF.

About this clonotype: Relative to the germline gene, one junction end is altered; a read error may explain this. The chain combines TRBV19 with TRBJ2-2; 7 nucleotides match TRBD1. Germline CDR1 is LNHDA and CDR2 is SQIVND (reference sequence). The length of the CDR3 is 14 residues. The CDR3 nucleotides read TGCGCCAGTAGGCTACAGGGGTCGAGCGGGGAGCTGTTTTTT. Its protein product is CASRLQGSSGELFF. Drawing the rest from reference TRBV19 and TRBJ2-2, the complete variable domain is DGGITQSPKYLFRKEGQNVTLSCEQNLNHDAMYWYRQDPGQGLRLIYYSQIVNDFQKGDIAEGYSVSREKKESFPLTVTSAQKNPTAFYLCASRLQGSSGELFFGEGSRLTVL.

On this clonotype itself: Without the conserved terminal phenylalanine or tryptophan, this CDR3 likely stems from a read error. The chain employs TRBV28 and TRBJ1-2; D not resolved. With 5 bases removed from V and 5 bases from J, the gap between germline ends came to 6 bases. This CDR3 region has 11 residues. Germline-derived CDR1 and CDR2 are MDHEN and SYDVKM. The CDR3 DNA sequence: TGTGCCAGCAGTGGGTTTTATGGCTACACCCTC. Translated, it gives CASSGFYGYTL.

Regarding this clonotype: At one end the junction does not follow the germline gene, possibly because of a read error. The chain is built from TRBV11-2 and TRBJ1-1; no clear D. Germline CDR1 and CDR2: SGHAT and FQNNGV. The CDR3 consists of 13 residues. In nucleotides, the CDR3 is TGCGCCAGCAGCTTAGAGCCGGGGAGCGAAGCTTTCTTT. Its translation is CASSLEPGSEAFF. The complete variable domain, with remaining parts taken from reference TRBV11-2 and TRBJ1-1, reads EAGVAQSPRYKIIEKRQSVAFWCNPISGHATLYWYQQILGQGPKLLIQFQNNGVVDDSQLPKDRFSAERLKGVDSTLKIQPAKLEDSAVYLCASSLEPGSEAFFGQGTRLTVV.

With respect to this clonotype: The junction does not match germline at one end; this may be a read error. V usage is TRBV11-2 and J usage is TRBJ2-5; D remains ambiguous. Germline CDR1 SGHAT, CDR2 FQNNGV. This CDR3 region has 14 residues. DNA of the CDR3: TGTGCAAGCAGCCTAGGGTGGATCCAAGAGACCCAGTACTTC. The encoded protein is CASSLGWIQETQYF.

This clonotype was observed a single time. This CDR3 is missing its conserved last phenylalanine or tryptophan, likely due to a read error. The V gene is TRBV11-3, the J gene TRBJ2-7; TRBD1 aligns across 12 bases. Germline values: CDR1 SGHNT, CDR2 YENEEA. The CDR3 runs 15 residues. The CDR3 protein is CASSPGTGGNYEQYY. CDR3 in DNA: TGTGCAAGCAGTCCCGGGACAGGGGGCAACTACGAGCAGTACTAC.

Worth noting for this clonotype: This could be a read error, since a much larger clone is one nucleotide away. The chain employs TRBV6-6 and TRBJ2-2; D remains ambiguous. Germline V gives CDR1 MNHNY, CDR2 SVGAGI (reference sequence). The CDR3 is made up of 17 amino acids. As DNA, the CDR3 is TGTGCCAGCACTTCAGGTCTTTCTCTAGGGAACGCCGGGGAGCTGTTTTTT. This translates into CASTSGLSLGNAGELFF.

The sample holds many counts of this clonotype. The chain carries TRBV29-1 and TRBJ1-1; tentatively, D is TRBD1 (6 bases). The CDR3 is made up of 12 amino acids. V lost 4 bases and J 12 bases, leaving 18 bases between the germline ends. Germline CDR1 reads SQVTM; CDR2 reads ANQGSEA. CDR3 sequence: CSVVPGEGGTFF. As DNA, the CDR3 is TGCAGCGTTGTGCCTGGGGAAGGGGGAACTTTCTTT.

With regard to this clonotype: A much more abundant neighbour one base away suggests this may be a read error. The chain combines TRBV6-1 with TRBJ2-3; 16 nucleotides match TRBD2. Trimming cost V 7 bases and J 7 bases; bases outside gene matches: 8. There are 16 residues in the CDR3. Per the germline V gene, CDR1 is MNHNS and CDR2 is SASEGT. The CDR3 DNA reads TGTGCCAGCACCCGAGGGACTAGCGGGAGGGGCAATACGCAGTATTTT. As protein: CASTRGTSGRGNTQYF.

As for this clonotype: A much larger clone differs from this one at a single base, so this may be a read error. The rearrangement joins TRBV5-1 to TRBJ1-1, with D unclear. The CDR3 runs to 13 residues. The ends were cut back, 4 bases at V and 1 base at J, with 8 bases in the middle. Germline V CDR1 and CDR2: SGHRS, YFSETQ. This CDR3 is CASSPAWNTEAFF. The CDR3 DNA reads as TGCGCCAGCAGCCCCGCATGGAACACTGAAGCTTTCTTT.

This sequence joins TRBV5-6 and TRBJ2-7; 9 nucleotides align to TRBD2. The CDR3 is 16 residues long. Germline CDR1 is SGHDT and CDR2 is YYEEEE. V gave up 3 bases and J gave up 0 bases; unmatched junction bases: 7. DNA for the CDR3: TGTGCCAGCAGCTCAATTCTAGCGGGAAACTCCTACGAGCAGTACTTC. Protein: CASSSILAGNSYEQYF.

With regard to this clonotype: One end of the junction does not line up with germline, which may come from a read error. The V call is TRBV11-2, the J call TRBJ2-1; D may be TRBD2 (6 bases). This CDR3 region has 16 residues. The germline V gene has CDR1 SGHAT and CDR2 FQNNGV. The CDR3 nucleotides read TGTGCCAGCAGCTTAGGGGGGGAGCGCTCCTACAATGAGGAGTTCTTC. Its translation: CASSLGGERSYNEEFF.

Many counts were recorded for this clonotype. V and J are TRBV6-2 or TRBV6-3 and TRBJ2-2, with no clear D. CDR3 length: 15 residues. Trimming stripped 0 bases from V and 0 bases from J, with 5 bases between. Germline values: CDR1 MNHEY, CDR2 SVGEGT. The CDR3 sequence: CASSYSYPNTGELFF. CDR3 bases: TGTGCCAGCAGTTACTCGTACCCGAACACCGGGGAGCTGTTTTTT.

As concerns this clonotype: A single base separates this from a much larger clone, so it may be a read error. The chain is built from TRBV7-8 and TRBJ1-5; possible D gene TRBD1, 6 bases. The length of the CDR3 is 15 residues. Trimming removed 2 bases at V and 7 bases at J, with 15 bases between. Germline V gives CDR1 SGHVS, CDR2 FQNEAQ. CDR3: CASSLSGQIGQPQHF. The CDR3 DNA sequence: TGTGCCAGCAGCTTATCGGGACAAATTGGCCAGCCCCAGCATTTT.